Below are 13 T cell receptor beta chains sequenced from a single sample in a study of blood T cell repertoires in COVID-19. The method was immunoSEQ multiplex PCR; TCRdb's version includes in-frame clones alone and lacks a portion of them. The sample includes some 180,000 clones, 81% of them seen just once. Specimen: peripheral blood. Receptors originate from a woman between 40 and 50 years old with COVID-19, enrolled during active disease.

The count of this clone is one. The J gene is TRBJ1-4, the V gene TRBV7-8, with TRBD1 matching 11 bases. CDR3 size: 20 residues. With 5 bases clipped from V and 1 base from J, the junction kept 15 bases outside the gene matches. Germline assignment: CDR1 SGHVS and CDR2 FQNEAQ. The CDR3 reads CASSTRTGGGGHLTNEKLFF. The CDR3 DNA follows: TGTGCCAGCAGCACCAGGACAGGGGGCGGGGGTCATCTAACTAATGAAAAACTGTTTTTT.

This clone was seen a few times. The V gene is TRBV19, the J gene TRBJ2-3; 9 nucleotides agree with TRBD2. The J segment lost 6 bases and the V segment lost 3 bases, leaving 7 bases of the junction unmatched. Germline V gene data show CDR1 as LNHDA and CDR2 as SQIVND (reference sequence). The CDR3 is made up of 15 amino acids. In DNA form, the CDR3 reads TGTGCCAGTAGTATTGGGACTAGCTATATGGATACGCAGTATTTT. Amino acid sequence: CASSIGTSYMDTQYF.

This sequence joins TRBV6-6 and TRBJ1-3; no clear D. Trimming removed 2 bases from V and 4 bases from J, with 9 bases in between. The V gene's germline CDR1 is MNHNY and CDR2 SVGAGI (reference sequence). The CDR3 spans 14 residues. CDR3 region: CASSYGESGNTIYF. As DNA, the CDR3 is TGTGCCAGCAGTTACGGGGAGTCGGGAAACACCATATATTTT.

The rearrangement uses TRBV20-1 and TRBJ2-7, with 11 bases matching TRBD2. There are 16 residues in the CDR3. The germline gives CDR1 DFQATT, CDR2 SNEGSKA (reference sequence). With V trimmed by 6 bases and J by 5 bases, 15 bases remained unmatched. The CDR3 DNA follows: TGCAGTGCAAGTGGCCCACTAGCGGGAGTAAAGAACGAGCAGTACTTC. Its protein is CSASGPLAGVKNEQYF.

The chain employs TRBV28 and TRBJ2-2, with a possible D match to TRBD2 (6 bases). Germline CDR1 and CDR2: MDHEN and SYDVKM. This CDR3 is built from 17 residues. V was trimmed by 2 bases and J by 6 bases, leaving 19 bases between them. CDR3 residues: CASSLNTAGRLAGELFF. CDR3 bases: TGTGCCAGCAGTTTAAACACGGCAGGGAGGTTAGCCGGGGAGCTGTTTTTT.

The V gene is TRBV2, the J gene TRBJ1-4; D gene ambiguous. Germline loops: CDR1 SNHLY, CDR2 FYNNEI. The germline V and J ends were trimmed by 7 bases and 6 bases, with 15 bases remaining between them. CDR3 length: 14 amino acids. The CDR3 protein is CASKRPLRDEKLFF. Written as DNA, the CDR3 is TGTGCCAGCAAGCGGCCCCTACGGGATGAAAAACTGTTTTTT.

This chain connects TRBV27 to TRBJ2-5; no clear D gene. The CDR3 runs to 12 residues. Trimming took 4 bases from V and 2 from J, leaving 5 bases between them. Germline V CDR1 and CDR2: MNHEY, SMNVEV (reference sequence). The DNA for the CDR3 is TGTGCCAGCAGTTCCAGGCAAGAGACCCAGTACTTC. It specifies CASSSRQETQYF.

The chain recombines TRBV3-1 (or the pseudogene TRBV3-2) with TRBJ1-2, with D tentatively TRBD1 (6 bases). V lost 4 bases to trimming and J lost 7 bases, with 19 bases between them. The CDR3 length is 15 residues. CDR1 LGHDT and CDR2 YNNKEL come from the germline V gene (reference sequence). The DNA of the CDR3 is TGTGCCAGCAGCCCAACAAAACAGGGTCTTTCTGGCTACACCTTC. Residues: CASSPTKQGLSGYTF.

The V call is TRBV21-1, the J call TRBJ1-2. TRBV21-1 constitutes a pseudogene. The CDR3 runs 16 residues. The CDR3 DNA follows: TGTGCCAGCAGCAAATTTTTTACCTCAAGCGACTATGGCTACACCTTC. Translated, it gives CASSKFFTSSDYGYTF.

The rearrangement uses TRBV28 and TRBJ1-5; 7 nucleotides match TRBD1. Germline V gives CDR1 MDHEN, CDR2 SYDVKM. The CDR3 consists of 14 residues. The ends lost 9 bases at V and 6 bases at J; junction bases unmatched: 11. The CDR3 DNA reads as TGTGCCAGTGGATCCCCAGGGGACAGTCAGCCCCAGCATTTT. Translated: CASGSPGDSQPQHF.

This rearrangement joins TRBV5-4 to TRBJ1-1; D perhaps matches TRBD1 (6 bases). Germline CDR1 is SGHNT and CDR2 is YYREEE (reference sequence). The CDR3 has 15 amino acids. Trimming removed 4 bases from V and 5 bases from J, with 18 bases in between. The CDR3 DNA sequence: TGTGCCAGCAGCGACAAGACAGGAGGTCGGACTGAAGCTTTCTTT. Translation gives CASSDKTGGRTEAFF.

The chain combines TRBV5-1 with TRBJ1-1; the match to TRBD1 covers 8 bases. Germline V gene data show CDR1 as SGHRS and CDR2 as YFSETQ. J was trimmed by 4 bases and V by 0 bases; bases with no gene match: 5. The CDR3 has 15 amino acids. The CDR3 nucleotides are TGCGCCAGCAGCTTGGCCCAGGGGGCGGGCACTGAAGCTTTCTTT. It is translated as CASSLAQGAGTEAFF.

The chain recombines TRBV6-5 with TRBJ1-4, with 8 bases aligning to TRBD1. V was clipped by 7 bases and J by 8 bases; unmatched bases: 12. The germline V gene has CDR1 MNHEY and CDR2 SVGAGI. This CDR3 spans 15 amino acids. The CDR3 region is CASTNQGAPGEKLFF. For the CDR3, the DNA is TGTGCCAGCACCAATCAGGGGGCCCCGGGGGAAAAACTGTTTTTT.